In this sample, the clone carrying this TCR beta chain turned up a few times. The target antigen is unknown. This entry is derived from a study of OX40 agonist ivuxolimab in advanced cancers. Turning to the study itself: Having had anti-PD-1, anti-PD-L1 or anti-CTLA-4 therapy before was allowed, and approximately 40% had some. Partial responses were achieved by three patients: one hepatocellular carcinoma, two cutaneous melanoma.

The length of the CDR3 is 16 residues. The V gene's germline CDR1 is MGHDK and CDR2 SYGVNS. Deletions cut 2 bases from V and 5 bases from J, with 15 bases between. Regarding the study as a whole: By week 6 at 0.1 to 3.0 mg/kg, blood CD4+ and CD8+ T cells had expanded clonally. The specificity for antigen of the expanded peripheral T cells was not determined.

Some clones are missing from TCRdb's copy, which holds only in-frame ones; the method was immunoSEQ multiplex PCR. The data hold 40,000 or so clones, with 70% to 90% observed a single time. The source material was CD4+ or CD8+ T cells sorted from blood, sampled in a trial of the OX40 agonist ivuxolimab. The origin of this receptor is an adult with an advanced solid tumor such as melanoma, head and neck, liver or kidney cancer. This chain joins TRBV25-1 and TRBJ1-4; no clear D gene. The CDR3 reads CASSEGTGRENEKLFF. The CDR3 coding sequence is TGTGCCAGCAGTGAAGGAACTGGAAGGGAAAATGAAAAACTGTTTTTT.